This is a list of T cell receptor beta chains from one sample in a study of T cell changes during pregnancy in multiple sclerosis. Profiled with immunoSEQ multiplex PCR; TCRdb holds only in-frame clones, not every one. This sample carries 65,000 to 75,000 clones, about nine tenths of them seen once, and the ten largest clones take roughly 1.4%. The source material was peripheral blood, sampled in the second trimester of pregnancy. The source is a female donor with multiple sclerosis, enrolled in a pregnancy study. The CDR3 runs from the conserved cysteine through the conserved F or W. The order of the fields is D gene, clone size, V gene, J gene, CDR3 protein, CDR3 DNA. D genes are given only for firm matches. Not every row has a clone size; where given, it reads once, few, many or a size class.

>TRBD1|NA|TRBV11-2|TRBJ2-7
CASSLGRDSFYEQYF
TGTGCCAGCAGCTTAGGCCGGGACAGCTTCTACGAGCAGTACTTC
>TRBD1|NA|TRBV29-1|TRBJ1-2
CSVEQDAGTGNYGYTF
TGCAGCGTTGAGCAGGATGCGGGGACAGGGAACTATGGCTACACCTTC
>NA|once|TRBV2|TRBJ1-1
CASSGETEAFF
TGTGCCAGCTCCGGGGAGACTGAAGCTTTCTTT
>TRBD2|NA|TRBV5-4|TRBJ2-3
CASSRDGSGGSDTQYF
TGTGCCAGCAGTCGGGATGGTAGCGGGGGCTCAGATACGCAGTATTTT
>TRBD1|NA|TRBV19|TRBJ1-5
CASTVDRGNQPQHF
TGTGCCAGTACCGTGGACAGGGGAAATCAGCCCCAGCATTTT
>NA|NA|TRBV19|TRBJ2-4
CASSIARIAKNIQYF
TGTGCCAGTAGTATCGCCAGAATAGCCAAAAACATTCAGTACTTC
>TRBD1|NA|TRBV5-5|TRBJ1-3
CASSWGQEYSGNTIYF
TGTGCCAGCAGCTGGGGACAGGAATACTCTGGAAACACCATATATTTT
>TRBD1|NA|TRBV6-5|TRBJ1-1
CASSRADRPAEAFF
TGTGCCAGCAGTCGAGCGGACAGGCCCGCTGAAGCTTTCTTT
>NA|NA|TRBV5-1|TRBJ1-2
CASSLGGGASGDYTF
TGCGCCAGCAGCTTGGGAGGGGGGGCCAGTGGCGATTACACCTTC
>NA|few|TRBV7-6|TRBJ1-2
CASSGAGGYGYTF
TGTGCCAGCAGCGGCGCCGGCGGCTATGGCTACACCTTC
>NA|NA|TRBV18|TRBJ2-5
CASSHRGQQETQYF
TGTGCCAGCTCACACAGAGGACAGCAAGAGACCCAGTACTTC
>TRBD1|NA|TRBV5-1|TRBJ1-2
CASSKGQGESYGYTF
TGCGCCAGCAGCAAAGGACAGGGGGAGAGCTATGGCTACACCTTC
>NA|few|TRBV27|TRBJ2-7
CAARKAGSYEQYF
TGTGCCGCCCGGAAGGCAGGAAGCTACGAGCAGTACTTC
>NA|NA|TRBV6-1|TRBJ1-5
CASSDYWSNQPQHF
TGTGCCAGCAGTGATTACTGGAGCAATCAGCCCCAGCATTTT
>TRBD2|NA|TRBV5-4|TRBJ2-3
CASSLGGATDTQYF
TGTGCCAGCAGCCTCGGGGGGGCCACAGATACGCAGTATTTT
>NA|NA|TRBV10-3|TRBJ2-7
CAISDSTSAYEQYF
TGTGCCATCAGTGATTCGACATCGGCCTACGAGCAGTACTTC
>NA|NA|TRBV4-3|TRBJ1-1
CASSQEVGLAEAFF
TGCGCCAGCAGCCAAGAGGTTGGTTTGGCAGAAGCTTTCTTT
>NA|NA|TRBV6-6|TRBJ1-5
CASMTGLGQPQHF
TGTGCCAGCATGACGGGGTTAGGTCAGCCCCAGCATTTT
>NA|NA|TRBV5-1|TRBJ2-7
CASSVRGYEQYF
TGCGCCAGCAGCGTCCGGGGTTACGAGCAGTACTTC
>NA|NA|TRBV19|TRBJ1-6
CASQQGDSPLHF
TGTGCCAGTCAACAGGGAGATTCACCCCTCCACTTT
>NA|NA|TRBV19|TRBJ1-2
CASSVGASGELNYGYTF
TGTGCCAGTAGTGTTGGGGCATCTGGGGAACTGAACTATGGCTACACCTTC
>NA|NA|TRBV1|TRBJ2-2
CTSSHRVDTGELFF
TGCACCAGCAGCCACAGGGTGGACACCGGGGAGCTGTTTTTT
>NA|NA|TRBV27|TRBJ2-3
CASSFSRSRILAADTQYF
TGTGCCAGCAGCTTCTCGAGATCAAGGATCCTGGCGGCAGATACGCAGTATTTT
>TRBD2|NA|TRBV9|TRBJ2-3
CASSVGASGGRTDTQYF
TGTGCCAGCAGCGTAGGGGCTAGCGGGGGACGCACAGATACGCAGTATTTT
>NA|NA|TRBV29-1|TRBJ2-1
CSVAFSSSYNEQFF
TGCAGCGTGGCATTTTCTAGCTCCTACAATGAGCAGTTCTTC
>NA|NA|TRBV5-1|TRBJ2-7
CASSFQGAYEQYF
TGCGCCAGCAGCTTCCAAGGGGCCTACGAGCAGTACTTC
>TRBD1|NA|TRBV10-3|TRBJ1-5
CAIRGQEGQPQHF
TGTGCCATCCGGGGACAGGAGGGTCAGCCCCAGCATTTT
>NA|NA|TRBV4-1|TRBJ2-1
CASSQGLLGSYNEQFF
TGCGCCAGCAGCCAAGGTTTGCTAGGGAGCTACAATGAGCAGTTCTTC
>NA|NA|TRBV18|TRBJ2-5
CASSPFLENQETQYF
TGTGCCAGCTCACCATTTCTAGAAAACCAAGAGACCCAGTACTTC
>NA|NA|TRBV12-5|TRBJ2-2
CASGLVPGTASTGELFF
TGTGCTAGTGGTTTGGTACCAGGGACTGCGTCGACCGGGGAGCTGTTTTTT
>NA|NA|TRBV5-5|TRBJ2-5
CASTTGTQETQYF
TGTGCCAGCACCACCGGGACACAAGAGACCCAGTACTTC
>NA|once|TRBV2|TRBJ1-2
CASGHDRTQPPFGYTF
TGTGCCAGCGGCCACGATAGGACTCAACCTCCATTCGGCTACACCTTC
>NA|NA|TRBV5-1|TRBJ1-5
CASSLYLKQGNWNQPQHF
TGCGCCAGCAGCTTGTACCTTAAGCAGGGAAACTGGAATCAGCCCCAGCATTTT
>TRBD1|NA|TRBV4-2|TRBJ1-1
CASGLGKGQDRNTEAFF
TGTGCCAGCGGCCTTGGAAAGGGACAGGATCGAAACACTGAAGCTTTCTTT
>NA|few|TRBV2|TRBJ1-3
CASSAGAGGNTIYF
TGTGCCAGCAGTGCAGGGGCTGGCGGAAACACCATATATTTT